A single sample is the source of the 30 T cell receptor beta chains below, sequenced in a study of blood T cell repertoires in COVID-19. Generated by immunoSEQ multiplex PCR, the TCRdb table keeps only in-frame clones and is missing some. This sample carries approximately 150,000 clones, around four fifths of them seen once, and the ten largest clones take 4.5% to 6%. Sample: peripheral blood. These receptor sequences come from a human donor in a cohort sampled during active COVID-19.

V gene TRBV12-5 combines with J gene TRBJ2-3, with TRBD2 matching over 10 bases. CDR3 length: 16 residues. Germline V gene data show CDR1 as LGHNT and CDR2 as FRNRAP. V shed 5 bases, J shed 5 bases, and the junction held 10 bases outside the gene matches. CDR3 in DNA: TGTGCTAGTGGTCTTGGACTAGCGGAAGTGGGAGATACGCAGTATTTT. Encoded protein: CASGLGLAEVGDTQYF.

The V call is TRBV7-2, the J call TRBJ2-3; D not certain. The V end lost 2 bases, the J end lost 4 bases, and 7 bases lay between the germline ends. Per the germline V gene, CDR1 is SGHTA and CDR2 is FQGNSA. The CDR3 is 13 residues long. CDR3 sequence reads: CASSLPSADTQYF. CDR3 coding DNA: TGTGCCAGCAGCTTACCCAGCGCAGATACGCAGTATTTT.

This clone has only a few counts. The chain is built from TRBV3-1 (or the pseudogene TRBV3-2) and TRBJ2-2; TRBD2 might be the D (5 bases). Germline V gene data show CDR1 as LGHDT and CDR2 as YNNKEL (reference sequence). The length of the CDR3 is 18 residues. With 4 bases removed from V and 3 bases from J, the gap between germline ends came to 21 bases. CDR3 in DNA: TGTGCCAGCAGCCTGGGGTTACTAGGGTTAAGTGACACCGGGGAGCTGTTTTTT. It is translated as CASSLGLLGLSDTGELFF.

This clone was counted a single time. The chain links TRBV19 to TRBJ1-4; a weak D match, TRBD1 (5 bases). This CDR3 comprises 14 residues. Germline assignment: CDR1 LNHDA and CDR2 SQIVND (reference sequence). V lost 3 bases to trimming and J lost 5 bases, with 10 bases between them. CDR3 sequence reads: CASSINRMNEKLFF. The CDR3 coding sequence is TGTGCCAGTAGTATTAACAGGATGAATGAAAAACTGTTTTTT. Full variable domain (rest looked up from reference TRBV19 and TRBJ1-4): DGGITQSPKYLFRKEGQNVTLSCEQNLNHDAMYWYRQDPGQGLRLIYYSQIVNDFQKGDIAEGYSVSREKKESFPLTVTSAQKNPTAFYLCASSINRMNEKLFFGSGTQLSVL.

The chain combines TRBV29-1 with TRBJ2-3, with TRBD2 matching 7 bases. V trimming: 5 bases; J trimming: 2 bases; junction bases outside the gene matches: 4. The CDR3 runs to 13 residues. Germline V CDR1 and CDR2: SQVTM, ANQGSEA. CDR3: CSVSSGTTDTQYF. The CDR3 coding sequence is TGCAGCGTTTCTAGCGGAACCACAGATACGCAGTATTTT.

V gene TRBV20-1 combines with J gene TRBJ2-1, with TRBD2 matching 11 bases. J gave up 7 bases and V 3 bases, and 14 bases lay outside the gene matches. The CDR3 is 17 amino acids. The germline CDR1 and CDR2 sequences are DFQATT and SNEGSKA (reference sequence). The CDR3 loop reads CSASSLIAGGPGNEQFF. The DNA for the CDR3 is TGCAGTGCTAGTTCCCTCATAGCGGGAGGGCCGGGAAATGAGCAGTTCTTC.

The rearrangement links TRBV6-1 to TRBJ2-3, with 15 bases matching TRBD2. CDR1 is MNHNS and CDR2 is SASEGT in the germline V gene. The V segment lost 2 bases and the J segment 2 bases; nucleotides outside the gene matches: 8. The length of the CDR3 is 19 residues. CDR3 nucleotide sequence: TGTGCCAGCAGTGAATGGGGACTAGCGGGGGGAACCCTCACAGATACGCAGTATTTT. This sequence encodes CASSEWGLAGGTLTDTQYF.

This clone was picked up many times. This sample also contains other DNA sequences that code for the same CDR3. The CDR3 nucleotides are TGTGCCAGTAGTATAGGGGGGGGACAGGGGAGCCAGCCCCAGCATTTT. Translating gives CASSIGGGQGSQPQHF. The chain employs TRBV19 and TRBJ1-5; TRBD1 aligns across 10 bases. The germline V gene has CDR1 LNHDA and CDR2 SQIVND (reference sequence). With V trimmed by 1 base and J by 7 bases, 7 bases remained unmatched. The CDR3 length is 16 residues.

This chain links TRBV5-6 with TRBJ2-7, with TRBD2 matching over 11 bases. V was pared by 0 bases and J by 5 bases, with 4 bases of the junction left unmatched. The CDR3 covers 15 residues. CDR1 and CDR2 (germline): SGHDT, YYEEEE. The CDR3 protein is CASSLGGLAANEQYF. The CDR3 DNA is TGTGCCAGCAGCTTGGGGGGACTAGCGGCCAACGAGCAGTACTTC.

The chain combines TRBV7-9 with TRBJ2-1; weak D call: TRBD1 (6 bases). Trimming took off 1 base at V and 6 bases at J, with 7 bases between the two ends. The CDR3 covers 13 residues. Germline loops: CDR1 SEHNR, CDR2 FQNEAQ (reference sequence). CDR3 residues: CASSLGGGNEQFF. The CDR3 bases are TGTGCCAGCAGCTTAGGAGGGGGCAATGAGCAGTTCTTC.

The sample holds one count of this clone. The DNA for the CDR3 is TGTGCCAGCAGCGAGGGGGGGCGCACCGGGGAGCTGTTTTTT. Its translation is CASSEGGRTGELFF. The gene calls are TRBV9 and TRBJ2-2; perhaps TRBD2 as D (7 bases). Trimming shortened V by 3 bases and J by 4 bases, and 10 bases separated the two germline ends. CDR3 length equals 14 residues. Germline CDR1 is SGDLS and CDR2 is YYNGEE. The full variable domain, completed using reference TRBV9 and TRBJ2-2, is DSGVTQTPKHLITATGQRVTLRCSPRSGDLSVYWYQQSLDQGLQFLIQYYNGEERAKGNILERFSAQQFPDLHSELNLSSLELGDSALYFCASSEGGRTGELFFGEGSRLTVL.

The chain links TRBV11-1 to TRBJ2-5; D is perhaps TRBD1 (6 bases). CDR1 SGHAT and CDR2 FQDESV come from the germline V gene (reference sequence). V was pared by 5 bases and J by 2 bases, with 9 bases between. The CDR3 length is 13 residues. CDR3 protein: CASSQTGQETQYF. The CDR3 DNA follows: TGTGCCAGCAGCCAGACAGGACAAGAGACCCAGTACTTC.

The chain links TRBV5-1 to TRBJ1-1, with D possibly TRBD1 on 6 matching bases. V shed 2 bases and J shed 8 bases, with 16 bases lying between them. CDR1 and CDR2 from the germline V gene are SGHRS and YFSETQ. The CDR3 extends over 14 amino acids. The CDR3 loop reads CASSLSQGPIEAFF. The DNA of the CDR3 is TGCGCCAGCAGCTTATCACAGGGACCCATCGAAGCTTTCTTT.

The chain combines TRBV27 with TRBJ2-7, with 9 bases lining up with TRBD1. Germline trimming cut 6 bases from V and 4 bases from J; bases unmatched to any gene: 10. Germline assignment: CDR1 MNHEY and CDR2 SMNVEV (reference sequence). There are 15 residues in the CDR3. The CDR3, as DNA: TGTGCCAGCAGAAGGCCGGGACAGGGATGGTACGAGCAGTACTTC. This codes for CASRRPGQGWYEQYF.

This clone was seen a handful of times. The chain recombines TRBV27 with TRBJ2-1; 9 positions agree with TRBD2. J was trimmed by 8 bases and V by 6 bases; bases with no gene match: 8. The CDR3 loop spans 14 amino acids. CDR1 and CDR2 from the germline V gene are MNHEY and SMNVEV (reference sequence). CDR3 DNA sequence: TGTGCCAGCAGGGGTAGCGGGAGAGAGGATGAGCAGTTCTTC. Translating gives CASRGSGREDEQFF.

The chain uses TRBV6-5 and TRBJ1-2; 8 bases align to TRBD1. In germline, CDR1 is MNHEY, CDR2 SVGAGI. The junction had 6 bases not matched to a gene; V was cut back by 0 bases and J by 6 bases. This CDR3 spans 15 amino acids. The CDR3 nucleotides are TGTGCCAGCAGTTACTCCAGGGACAGGAGGGATGGCTACACCTTC. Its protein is CASSYSRDRRDGYTF.

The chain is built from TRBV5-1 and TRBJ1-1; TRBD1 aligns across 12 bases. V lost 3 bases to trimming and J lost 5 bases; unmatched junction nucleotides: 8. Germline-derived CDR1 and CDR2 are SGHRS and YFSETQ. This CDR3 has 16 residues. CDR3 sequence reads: CASSSGQGAGWTEAFF. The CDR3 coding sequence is TGCGCCAGCAGCTCGGGACAGGGGGCAGGTTGGACTGAAGCTTTCTTT. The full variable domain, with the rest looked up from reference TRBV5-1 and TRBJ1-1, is KAGVTQTPRYLIKTRGQQVTLSCSPISGHRSVSWYQQTPGQGLQFLFEYFSETQRNKGNFPGRFSGRQFSNSRSEMNVSTLELGDSALYLCASSSGQGAGWTEAFFGQGTRLTVV.

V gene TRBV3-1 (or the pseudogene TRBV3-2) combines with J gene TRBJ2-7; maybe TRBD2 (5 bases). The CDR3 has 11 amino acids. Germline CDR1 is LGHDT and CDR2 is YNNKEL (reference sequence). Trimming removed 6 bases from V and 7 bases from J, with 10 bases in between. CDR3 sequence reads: CASRATGEQYF. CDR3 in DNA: TGTGCCAGCAGGGCAACGGGGGAGCAGTACTTC.

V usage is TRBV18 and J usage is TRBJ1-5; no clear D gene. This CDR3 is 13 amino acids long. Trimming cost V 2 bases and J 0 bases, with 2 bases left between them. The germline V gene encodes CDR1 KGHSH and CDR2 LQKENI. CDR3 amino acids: CASSPYSNQPQHF. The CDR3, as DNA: TGTGCCAGCTCACCATATAGCAATCAGCCCCAGCATTTT.

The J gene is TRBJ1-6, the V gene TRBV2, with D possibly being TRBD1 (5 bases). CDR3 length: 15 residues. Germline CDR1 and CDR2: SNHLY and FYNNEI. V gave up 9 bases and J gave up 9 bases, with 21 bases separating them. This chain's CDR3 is CASTRDFSGGSPLHF. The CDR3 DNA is TGTGCCAGTACCCGTGATTTCAGCGGGGGTTCACCCCTCCACTTT.

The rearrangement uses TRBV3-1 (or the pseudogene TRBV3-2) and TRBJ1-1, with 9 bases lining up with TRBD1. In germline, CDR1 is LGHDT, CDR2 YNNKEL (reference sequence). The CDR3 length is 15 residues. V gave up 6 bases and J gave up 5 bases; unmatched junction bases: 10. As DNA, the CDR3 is TGTGCCAGCAGGTCTACAGGGGGCCTAGGTACTGAAGCTTTCTTT. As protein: CASRSTGGLGTEAFF.

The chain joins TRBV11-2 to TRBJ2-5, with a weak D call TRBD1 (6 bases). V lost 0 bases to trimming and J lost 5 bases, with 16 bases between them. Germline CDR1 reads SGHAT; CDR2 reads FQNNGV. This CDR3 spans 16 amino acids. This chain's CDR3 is CASSLEGAARGETQYF. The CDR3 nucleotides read TGTGCCAGCAGCTTAGAAGGGGCAGCGAGGGGGGAGACCCAGTACTTC.

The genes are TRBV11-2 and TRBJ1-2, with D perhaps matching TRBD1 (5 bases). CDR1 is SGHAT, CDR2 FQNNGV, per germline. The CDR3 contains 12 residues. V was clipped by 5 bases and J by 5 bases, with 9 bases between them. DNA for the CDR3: TGTGCCAGCAGCCCAGGGACTTATGGCTACACCTTC. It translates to CASSPGTYGYTF.

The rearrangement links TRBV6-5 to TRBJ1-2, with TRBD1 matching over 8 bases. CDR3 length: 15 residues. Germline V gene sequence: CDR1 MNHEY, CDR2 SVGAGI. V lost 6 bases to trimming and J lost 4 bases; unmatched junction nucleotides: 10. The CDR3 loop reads CASSFGTGGSYGYTF. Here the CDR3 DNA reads TGTGCCAGCAGCTTCGGGACAGGAGGTTCCTATGGCTACACCTTC.

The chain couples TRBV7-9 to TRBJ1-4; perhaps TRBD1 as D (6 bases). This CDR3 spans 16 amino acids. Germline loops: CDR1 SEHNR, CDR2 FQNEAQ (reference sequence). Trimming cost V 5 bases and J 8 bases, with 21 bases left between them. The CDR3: CASSQPEYRDGEKLFF. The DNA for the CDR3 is TGTGCCAGCAGCCAGCCGGAATACAGGGATGGGGAAAAACTGTTTTTT.

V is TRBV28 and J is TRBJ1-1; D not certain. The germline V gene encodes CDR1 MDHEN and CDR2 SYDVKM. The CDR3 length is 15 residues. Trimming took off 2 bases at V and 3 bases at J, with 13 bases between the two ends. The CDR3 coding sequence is TGTGCCAGCAGTTTACCGATCGAACTTTACACTGAAGCTTTCTTT. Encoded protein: CASSLPIELYTEAFF.

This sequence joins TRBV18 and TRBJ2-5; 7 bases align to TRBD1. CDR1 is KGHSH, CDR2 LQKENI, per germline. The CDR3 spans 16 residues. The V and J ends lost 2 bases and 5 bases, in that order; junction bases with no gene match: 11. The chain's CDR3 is CASSPSSTGPGETQYF. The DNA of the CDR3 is TGTGCCAGCTCACCAAGCTCGACAGGGCCGGGGGAGACCCAGTACTTC.

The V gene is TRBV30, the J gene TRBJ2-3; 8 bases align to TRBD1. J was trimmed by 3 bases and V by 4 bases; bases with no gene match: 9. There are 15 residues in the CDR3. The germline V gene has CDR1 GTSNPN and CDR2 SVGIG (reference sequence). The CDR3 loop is CAWTRQGLRTDTQYF. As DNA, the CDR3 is TGTGCCTGGACCCGACAGGGGTTAAGGACAGATACGCAGTATTTT. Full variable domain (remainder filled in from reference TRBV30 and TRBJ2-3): SQTIHQWPATLVQPVGSPLSLECTVEGTSNPNLYWYRQAAGRGLQLLFYSVGIGQISSEVPQNLSASRPQDRQFILSSKKLLLSDSGFYLCAWTRQGLRTDTQYFGPGTRLTVL.

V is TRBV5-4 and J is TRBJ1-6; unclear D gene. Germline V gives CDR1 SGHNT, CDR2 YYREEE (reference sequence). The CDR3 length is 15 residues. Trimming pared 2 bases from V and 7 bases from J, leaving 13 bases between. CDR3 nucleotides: TGTGCCAGCAGCTTCCCAGGCCCTACCAATTCACCCCTCCACTTT. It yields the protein CASSFPGPTNSPLHF.

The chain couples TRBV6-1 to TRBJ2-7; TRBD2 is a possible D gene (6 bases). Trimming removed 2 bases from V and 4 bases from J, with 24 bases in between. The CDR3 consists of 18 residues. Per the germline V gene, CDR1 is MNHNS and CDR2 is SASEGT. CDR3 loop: CASSEWPTGGGAGYEQYV. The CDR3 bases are TGTGCCAGCAGTGAATGGCCGACCGGAGGCGGCGCGGGGTACGAGCAGTACGTC.